One sample yielded the 15 T cell receptor beta chains listed below, sequenced in a study of T cells in Graves' hyperthyroidism and ophthalmopathy. Template material for amplifying TCR beta CDR3 regions consisted of RNA transcripts. The HTBI primer set drove a first-round RT-PCR of the TCR CDR3. TCRdb reprocessed the multiplex PCR reads via MiXCR and lists one record per CDR3 protein. The data contain fewer than 500,000 distinct CDR3 sequences, around 15% of them singletons. Sequencing was carried out using blood. Receptor source: a man between 18 and 29 years old with Graves' ophthalmopathy.

This chain joins TRBV5-1 and TRBJ2-2; perhaps TRBD2 as D (7 bases). The CDR3 totals 16 residues. Germline V gene lookup returns CDR1 SGHRS and CDR2 YFSETQ. The germline V and J ends were trimmed by 4 bases and 4 bases, with 17 bases remaining between them. As DNA, the CDR3 is TGCGCCAGCAGCCCAGGAGGGGGGGGCTTCACCGGGGAGCTGTTTTTT. This encodes CASSPGGGGFTGELFF.

The J gene is TRBJ2-7, the V gene TRBV29-1; 11 nucleotides agree with TRBD2. The CDR3 runs to 14 residues. V trimming: 6 bases; J trimming: 1 base; junction bases outside the gene matches: 5. CDR1 and CDR2 (germline): SQVTM, ANQGSEA. The CDR3 DNA sequence: TGCAGCGTCTTCGGGACTAGCGGATCCTACGAGCAGTACTTC. Translating it yields CSVFGTSGSYEQYF.

This clonotype turned up a few times. The chain carries TRBV2 and TRBJ1-3, with 8 bases identical to TRBD1. Germline loops: CDR1 SNHLY, CDR2 FYNNEI. This CDR3 is built from 14 residues. V shed 7 bases and J 6 bases; nucleotides not matched to a gene: 8. Written as DNA, the CDR3 is TGTGCCAGCATTTACCAGGGGGCTGAAAACACCATATATTTT. Protein: CASIYQGAENTIYF.

A few counts support this clonotype. A much larger clone sits a single nucleotide away, making a read error possible. The rearrangement links TRBV20-1 to TRBJ2-7; the match to TRBD2 covers 11 bases. The CDR3 is 15 residues long. Germline V lookup: CDR1 DFQATT, CDR2 SNEGSKA (reference sequence). With V trimmed by 5 bases and J by 2 bases, 8 bases remained unmatched. The CDR3 spells CSAGHLAGGTYEQYF. CDR3 bases: TGCAGTGCTGGTCACCTAGCGGGGGGAACCTACGAGCAGTACTTC.

The chain recombines TRBV7-6 with TRBJ2-1; D not resolved. The V gene's germline CDR1 is SGHVS and CDR2 FNYEAQ. Trimming cost V 11 bases and J 9 bases, with 17 bases left between them. This CDR3 is 12 amino acids long. CDR3 bases: TGTGCCTCTTCCTCCCATTGGAGTGAGCAGTTCTTC. Its protein is CASSSHWSEQFF.

This clonotype was observed many times. The chain links TRBV7-9 to TRBJ2-5; 14 bases are a match to TRBD2. The germline CDR1 and CDR2 sequences are SEHNR and FQNEAQ (reference sequence). The CDR3 runs to 17 residues. Unmatched junction bases numbered 4, after V lost 4 bases and J lost 0 bases. In DNA, the CDR3 is TGTGCCAGCAGCTGGGGACTAGCGGGAGCCTACCAAGAGACCCAGTACTTC. Translated, it gives CASSWGLAGAYQETQYF.

This clonotype was counted many times. This rearrangement joins TRBV7-8 to TRBJ2-7, with 10 bases aligning to TRBD2. V shed 2 bases, J shed 1 base, and the junction held 5 bases outside the gene matches. CDR1 is SGHVS and CDR2 is FQNEAQ in the germline V gene. The CDR3 is made up of 16 amino acids. This CDR3 reads CASSLQGTSVSYEQYF. The CDR3 coding sequence is TGTGCCAGCAGCTTACAAGGGACTAGCGTGTCCTACGAGCAGTACTTC.

The V gene is TRBV7-9, the J gene TRBJ2-1; no reliable D call. The CDR3 runs to 13 residues. Trimming removed 4 bases from V and 12 bases from J, with 16 bases in between. From germline, CDR1 is SEHNR and CDR2 FQNEAQ (reference sequence). Here the CDR3 DNA reads TGTGCCAGCAGCTCCCCGAGCGATTTGAGGCAGTTCTTC. Translated, it gives CASSSPSDLRQFF. The variable domain in full, completed from reference TRBV7-9 and TRBJ2-1, reads DTGVSQNPRHKITKRGQNVTFRCDPISEHNRLYWYRQTLGQGPEFLTYFQNEAQLEKSRLLSDRFSAERPKGSFSTLEIQRTEQGDSAMYLCASSSPSDLRQFFGPGTRLTVL.

As concerns this clonotype: A much larger clonotype is one base distant, so this may be a read error. The CDR3 DNA reads TGTGCCAGCAGTAGACAGGGTAGCACCGGGCAGCTGTTTTTT. Its translation is CASSRQGSTGQLFF. The rearrangement links TRBV12-3 or TRBV12-4 to TRBJ2-2, with 7 bases lining up with TRBD1. The CDR3 runs to 14 residues.

In its sample, this clonotype was seen a few times. The V gene is TRBV7-2, the J gene TRBJ2-2, with D perhaps TRBD2 (6 bases). CDR3 length: 18 amino acids. The V gene lost 5 bases and the J gene lost 5 bases, with 24 bases spanning the gap. In germline, CDR1 is SGHTA, CDR2 FQGNSA. In nucleotides, the CDR3 is TGTGCCAGCAGCGCGGGGTGGTGGCAGGGCTGGGTGACCGGGGAGCTGTTTTTT. Translation gives CASSAGWWQGWVTGELFF.

This clonotype was detected ten times or more. The V gene is TRBV18, the J gene TRBJ2-7; TRBD1 agrees at 8 bases. Germline V lookup: CDR1 KGHSH, CDR2 LQKENI. Trimming cost V 5 bases and J 7 bases; bases outside gene matches: 4. This CDR3 region has 12 residues. This chain's CDR3 is CASSTGQGEQYF. The CDR3 DNA reads as TGTGCCAGCTCAACCGGACAGGGAGAGCAGTACTTC. The full variable domain, completed using reference TRBV18 and TRBJ2-7, is NAGVMQNPRHLVRRRGQEARLRCSPMKGHSHVYWYRQLPEEGLKFMVYLQKENIIDESGMPKERFSAEFPKEGPSILRIQQVVRGDSAAYFCASSTGQGEQYFGPGTRLTVT.

This clonotype was seen many times. This chain joins TRBV7-2 and TRBJ2-7; 8 nucleotides match TRBD2. The V gene end was trimmed by 3 bases and the J gene end by 1 base; junction bases not matched to a gene: 5. The CDR3 spans 15 residues. Germline CDR1 reads SGHTA; CDR2 reads FQGNSA. The CDR3, as DNA: TGTGCCAGCAGCTTTTCAACTAGCGGTTCCTACGAGCAGTACTTC. Its protein is CASSFSTSGSYEQYF. The full variable domain, with the rest looked up from reference TRBV7-2 and TRBJ2-7, is GAGVSQSPSNKVTEKGKDVELRCDPISGHTALYWYRQSLGQGLEFLIYFQGNSAPDKSGLPSDRFSAERTGGSVSTLTIQRTQQEDSAVYLCASSFSTSGSYEQYFGPGTRLTVT.

This clonotype was seen a few times. The rearrangement links TRBV3-1 to TRBJ2-1; D is possibly TRBD2 (5 bases). The germline gives CDR1 LGHDT, CDR2 YNNKEL (reference sequence). This CDR3 is 15 amino acids long. The ends were cut back, 0 bases at V and 8 bases at J, with 14 bases in the middle. The CDR3 loop is CASSQERGRSDEQFF. CDR3 DNA sequence: TGTGCCAGCAGCCAAGAGAGAGGGAGAAGCGATGAGCAGTTCTTC.

The sample holds many counts of this clonotype. The chain couples TRBV12-5 to TRBJ1-1; D possibly corresponds to TRBD1 (5 bases). CDR3 size: 15 residues. CDR1 is LGHNT, CDR2 FRNRAP, per germline. Trimming pared 6 bases from V and 1 base from J, leaving 15 bases between. The CDR3 DNA sequence: TGTGCTAGTGGCGGGACCTCCCGCGAGAACACTGAAGCTTTCTTT. This encodes CASGGTSRENTEAFF.

The rearrangement links TRBV20-1 to TRBJ2-7; a possible D gene is TRBD2 (5 bases). Trimming stripped 1 base from V and 0 bases from J, with 10 bases between. This CDR3 has 14 amino acids. CDR1 and CDR2 (germline): DFQATT, SNEGSKA (reference sequence). CDR3 sequence reads: CSARVGADSYEQYF. The CDR3, as DNA: TGCAGTGCTAGAGTAGGAGCGGACTCCTACGAGCAGTACTTC.